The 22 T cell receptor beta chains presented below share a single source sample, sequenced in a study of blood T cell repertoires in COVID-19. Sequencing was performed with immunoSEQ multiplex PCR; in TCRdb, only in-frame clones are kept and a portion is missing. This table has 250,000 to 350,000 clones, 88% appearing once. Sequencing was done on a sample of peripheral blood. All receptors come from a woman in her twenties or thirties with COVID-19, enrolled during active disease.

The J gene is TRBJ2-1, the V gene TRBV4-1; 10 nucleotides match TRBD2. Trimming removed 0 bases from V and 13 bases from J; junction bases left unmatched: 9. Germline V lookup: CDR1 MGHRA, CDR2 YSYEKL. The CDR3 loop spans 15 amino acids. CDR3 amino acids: CASSQERQLAGIQFF. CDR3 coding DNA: TGCGCCAGCAGCCAAGAGAGGCAACTAGCGGGGATACAGTTCTTC.

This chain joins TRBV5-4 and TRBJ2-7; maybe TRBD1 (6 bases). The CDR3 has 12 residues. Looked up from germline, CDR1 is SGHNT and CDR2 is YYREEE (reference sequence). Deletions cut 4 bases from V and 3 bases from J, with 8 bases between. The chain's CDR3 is CASSRDNYEQYF. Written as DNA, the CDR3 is TGTGCCAGCAGCCGGGACAACTACGAGCAGTACTTC.

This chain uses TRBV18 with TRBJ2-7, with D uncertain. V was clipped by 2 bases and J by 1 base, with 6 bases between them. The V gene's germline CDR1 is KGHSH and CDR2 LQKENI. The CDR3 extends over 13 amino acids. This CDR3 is CASSPGGSYEQYF. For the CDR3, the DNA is TGTGCCAGCTCACCAGGCGGTTCCTACGAGCAGTACTTC.

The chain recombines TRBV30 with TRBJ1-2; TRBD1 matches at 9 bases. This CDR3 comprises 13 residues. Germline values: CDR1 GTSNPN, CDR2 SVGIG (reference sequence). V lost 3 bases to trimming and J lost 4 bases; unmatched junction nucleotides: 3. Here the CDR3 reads CAWSGTGIYGYTF. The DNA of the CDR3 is TGTGCCTGGAGCGGGACAGGGATCTATGGCTACACCTTC.

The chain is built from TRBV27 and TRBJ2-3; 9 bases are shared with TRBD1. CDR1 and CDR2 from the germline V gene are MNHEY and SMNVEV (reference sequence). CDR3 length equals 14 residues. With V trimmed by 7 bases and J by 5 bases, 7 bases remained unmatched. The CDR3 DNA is TGTGCCAGCACCCCACAGGGGGCGAGAGATACGCAGTATTTT. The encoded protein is CASTPQGARDTQYF.

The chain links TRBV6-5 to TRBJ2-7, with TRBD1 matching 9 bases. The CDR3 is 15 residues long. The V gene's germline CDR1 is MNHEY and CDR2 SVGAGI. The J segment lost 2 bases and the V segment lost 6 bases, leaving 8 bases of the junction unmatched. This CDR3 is CASREGQGDTYEQYF. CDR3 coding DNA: TGTGCCAGCAGAGAGGGACAGGGCGATACCTACGAGCAGTACTTC.

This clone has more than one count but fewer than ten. CDR3 protein: CASSLRGRASVDEQYF. CDR3 nucleotides: TGTGCCAGCAGTTTGCGAGGGAGAGCGTCCGTCGACGAGCAGTACTTC. The genes are TRBV27 and TRBJ2-7; perhaps TRBD2 as D (5 bases). The CDR3 is made up of 16 amino acids. Germline CDR1 and CDR2: MNHEY and SMNVEV (reference sequence). V was shortened by 3 bases and J by 5 bases, with 20 bases between the two germline ends.

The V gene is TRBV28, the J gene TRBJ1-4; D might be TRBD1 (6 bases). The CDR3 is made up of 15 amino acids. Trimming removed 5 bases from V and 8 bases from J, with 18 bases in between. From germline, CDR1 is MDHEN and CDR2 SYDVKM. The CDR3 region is CASSPPEGVREKLFF. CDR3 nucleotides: TGTGCCAGCAGTCCCCCCGAGGGGGTCAGGGAAAAACTGTTTTTT.

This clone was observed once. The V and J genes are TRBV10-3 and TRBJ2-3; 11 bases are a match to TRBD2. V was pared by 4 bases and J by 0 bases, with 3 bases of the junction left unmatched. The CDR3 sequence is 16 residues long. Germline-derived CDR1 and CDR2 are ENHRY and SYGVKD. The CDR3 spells CAISGTSGSSTDTQYF. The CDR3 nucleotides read TGTGCCATCAGTGGGACTAGCGGGTCTAGCACAGATACGCAGTATTTT.

The CDR3 loop reads CASGQINQGDTQYF. The CDR3 DNA follows: TGTGCCAGCGGACAGATTAATCAGGGTGATACGCAGTATTTT. The chain combines TRBV2 with TRBJ2-3; TRBD1 might be the D (6 bases). The V and J ends lost 8 bases and 6 bases respectively, with 18 bases between them. The CDR3 is 14 amino acids. The germline V gene has CDR1 SNHLY and CDR2 FYNNEI.

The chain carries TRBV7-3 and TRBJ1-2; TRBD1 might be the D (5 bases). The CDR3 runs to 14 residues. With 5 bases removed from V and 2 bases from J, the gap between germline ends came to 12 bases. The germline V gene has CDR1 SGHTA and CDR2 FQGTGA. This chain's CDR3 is CASSAQGRNYGYTF. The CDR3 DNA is TGTGCCAGCAGCGCGCAGGGTCGAAACTATGGCTACACCTTC.

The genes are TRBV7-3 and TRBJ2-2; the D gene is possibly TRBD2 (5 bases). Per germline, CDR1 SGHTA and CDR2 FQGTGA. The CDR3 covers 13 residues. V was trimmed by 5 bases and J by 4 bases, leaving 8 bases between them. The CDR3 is CASSPGITGELFF. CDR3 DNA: TGTGCCAGCAGCCCGGGAATCACCGGGGAGCTGTTTTTT. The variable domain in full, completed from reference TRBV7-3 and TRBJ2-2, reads GAGVSQTPSNKVTEKGKYVELRCDPISGHTALYWYRQSLGQGPEFLIYFQGTGAADDSGLPNDRFFAVRPEGSVSTLKIQRTERGDSAVYLCASSPGITGELFFGEGSRLTVL.

This CDR3 is CASSELGEGYEQYF. CDR3 bases: TGTGCCAGCAGTGAACTGGGAGAGGGTTACGAGCAGTACTTC. The chain couples TRBV2 to TRBJ2-7, with D perhaps TRBD2 (5 bases). There are 14 residues in the CDR3. Germline-derived CDR1 and CDR2 are SNHLY and FYNNEI. The V gene lost 2 bases and the J gene lost 4 bases, with 12 bases spanning the gap.

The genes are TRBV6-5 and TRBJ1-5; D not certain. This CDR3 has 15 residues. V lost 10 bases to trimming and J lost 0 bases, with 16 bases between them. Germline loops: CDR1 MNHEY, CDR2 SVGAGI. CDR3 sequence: CATKVEVYSNQPQHF. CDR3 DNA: TGTGCCACCAAGGTAGAGGTGTATAGCAATCAGCCCCAGCATTTT.

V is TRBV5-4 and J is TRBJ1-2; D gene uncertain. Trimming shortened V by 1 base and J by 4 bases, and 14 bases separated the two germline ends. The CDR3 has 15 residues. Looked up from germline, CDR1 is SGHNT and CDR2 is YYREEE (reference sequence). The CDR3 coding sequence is TGTGCCAGCAGCTTGCACGTATCCGGGAGCTATGGCTACACCTTC. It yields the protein CASSLHVSGSYGYTF.

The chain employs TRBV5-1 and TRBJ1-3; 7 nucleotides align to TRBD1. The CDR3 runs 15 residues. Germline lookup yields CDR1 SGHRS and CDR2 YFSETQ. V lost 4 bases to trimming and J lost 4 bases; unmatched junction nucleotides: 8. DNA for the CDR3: TGCGCCAGCAGCCCGACGACAGGGCCGGGAAACACCATATATTTT. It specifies CASSPTTGPGNTIYF.

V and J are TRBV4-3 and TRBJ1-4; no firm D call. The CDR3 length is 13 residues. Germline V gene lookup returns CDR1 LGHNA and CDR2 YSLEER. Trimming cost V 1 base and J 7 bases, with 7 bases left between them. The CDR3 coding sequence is TGCGCCAGCAGCCAAGCCGGGATTGAAAAACTGTTTTTT. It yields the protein CASSQAGIEKLFF.

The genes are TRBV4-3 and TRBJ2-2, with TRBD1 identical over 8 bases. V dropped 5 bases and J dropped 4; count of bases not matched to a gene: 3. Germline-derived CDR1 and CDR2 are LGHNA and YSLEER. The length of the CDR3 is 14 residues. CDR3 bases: TGCGCCAGCAGCGACGGGACAGGCACCGGGGAGCTGTTTTTT. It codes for CASSDGTGTGELFF.

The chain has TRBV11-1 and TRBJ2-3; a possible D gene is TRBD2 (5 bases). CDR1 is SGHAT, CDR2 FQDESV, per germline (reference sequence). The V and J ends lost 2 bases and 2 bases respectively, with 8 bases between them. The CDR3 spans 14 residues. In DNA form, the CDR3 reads TGTGCCAGCAGCTTAAGAGCGGCCACAGATACGCAGTATTTT. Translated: CASSLRAATDTQYF.

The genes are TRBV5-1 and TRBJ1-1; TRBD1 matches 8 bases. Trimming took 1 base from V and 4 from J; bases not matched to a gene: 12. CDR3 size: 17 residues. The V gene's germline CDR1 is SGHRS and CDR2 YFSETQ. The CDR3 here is CASSLLPTGAEVTEAFF. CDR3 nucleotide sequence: TGCGCCAGCAGCTTGCTACCGACAGGGGCGGAGGTCACTGAAGCTTTCTTT.

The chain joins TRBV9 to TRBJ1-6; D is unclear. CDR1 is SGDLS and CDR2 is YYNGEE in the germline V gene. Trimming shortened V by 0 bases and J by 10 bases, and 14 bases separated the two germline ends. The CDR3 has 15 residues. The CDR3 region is CASSVDLQAGSPLHF. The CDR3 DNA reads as TGTGCCAGCAGCGTAGATTTACAAGCGGGATCACCCCTCCACTTT.

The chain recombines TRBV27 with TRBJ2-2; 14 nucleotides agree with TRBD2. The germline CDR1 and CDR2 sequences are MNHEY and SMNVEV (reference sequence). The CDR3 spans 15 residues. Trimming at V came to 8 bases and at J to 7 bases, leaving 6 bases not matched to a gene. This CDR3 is CASSGTSGSHGELFF. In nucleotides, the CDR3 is TGTGCCAGCTCCGGGACTAGCGGGAGTCACGGGGAGCTGTTTTTT.